The entry that follows covers one T cell receptor beta chain sequence. The data were taken from a study of blood T cells in healthy people across ages. Study-level information: Roughly one uniquely barcoded beta molecule per two T cells was captured.

With a J-beta primer mix and a sample-barcoded 5' primer, a second PCR ran about 7 to 12 cycles. One entry per CDR3 protein results from TCRdb running MiXCR on the 5' RACE reads. The sample has 650,000 to 1,000,000 distinct CDR3 sequences, around 34% seen once. This CDR3 spans 14 amino acids. After removal of 4 bases from V and 8 bases from J, the junction contained 6 bases not matched to a gene. The germline V gene has CDR1 SGHRS and CDR2 YFSETQ. V is TRBV5-1 and J is TRBJ1-1; TRBD1 agrees at 12 bases. The receptor was derived from a young man in good health. Material: blood. The CDR3 sequence: CASSPGQGATEAFF. DNA for the CDR3: TGCGCCAGCAGCCCGGGACAGGGGGCGACGGAAGCTTTCTTT.